This T cell receptor beta chain originates from a study of blood T cell repertoires in COVID-19. Germline assignment: CDR1 MNHEY and CDR2 SVGAGI. The CDR3 has 13 amino acids. V dropped 7 bases and J dropped 6; count of bases not matched to a gene: 6. The assay was immunoSEQ multiplex PCR, and TCRdb's table has in-frame clones only and misses some. This sample has around 180,000 clones; around 85% occur once, and the top ten carry around 20%. The genes are TRBV6-5 and TRBJ2-5; TRBD1 agrees at 9 bases. This TCR derives from a man between 65 and 85 years old with active or convalescent COVID-19. The material sequenced was peripheral blood. The CDR3 DNA reads as TGTGCCAGCACCGGGACAGGGATAAAGACCCAGTACTTC. This sequence encodes CASTGTGIKTQYF.